Presented here are 16 T cell receptor beta chains from one specimen sequenced in a study of T-cell memory formation after mild COVID-19. TCRdb reprocessed the 5' RACE reads via MiXCR and lists one record per CDR3 protein. In the table there are 150,000 to 200,000 distinct CDR3 sequences, roughly 28% of which are singletons. The specimen sequenced was PBMCs or a T cell subset sorted from them (not recorded which). The source of these receptors is an adult woman who had mild COVID-19 (a few samples of this study predate the infection). Cell type and time point are not known.

This clonotype was found a few times. The chain recombines TRBV5-1 with TRBJ1-1; 7 bases are a match to TRBD1. Germline CDR1 is SGHRS and CDR2 is YFSETQ. The CDR3 spans 14 residues. V was pared by 0 bases and J by 4 bases, with 3 bases of the junction left unmatched. CDR3 nucleotides: TGCGCCAGCAGCTTGGGACAGGGAAGCACTGAAGCTTTCTTT. This sequence encodes CASSLGQGSTEAFF.

This clonotype was seen repeatedly, ten times or more. This rearrangement joins TRBV28 to TRBJ2-7; the match to TRBD2 covers 8 bases. Germline V lookup: CDR1 MDHEN, CDR2 SYDVKM. The trim removed 10 bases at V and 4 bases at J, leaving 9 bases unmatched. There are 13 residues in the CDR3. The CDR3 sequence is CATEAGDGYEQYF. CDR3 bases: TGTGCCACCGAAGCGGGGGACGGTTACGAGCAGTACTTC.

The rearrangement links TRBV5-5 to TRBJ2-3; D is ambiguous. The CDR3 spans 13 residues. V gave up 1 base and J gave up 4 bases, with 7 bases separating them. Per the germline V gene, CDR1 is SGHKS and CDR2 is YYEKEE (reference sequence). CDR3 in DNA: TGTGCCAGCAGCTTGTACGGCGCAGATACGCAGTATTTT. It yields the protein CASSLYGADTQYF.

The chain uses TRBV11-2 and TRBJ2-5; 7 positions agree with TRBD2. The CDR3 length is 14 residues. Germline V lookup: CDR1 SGHAT, CDR2 FQNNGV. Losses at the gene ends were 5 bases for V and 6 bases for J; bases not matched to a gene: 9. CDR3 nucleotide sequence: TGTGCCAGCAGCCGAGAGGCGGGGGAGAAGACCCAGTACTTC. As protein: CASSREAGEKTQYF.

V is TRBV7-8 and J is TRBJ1-1; no clear D. The CDR3 sequence is 13 residues long. V dropped 5 bases and J dropped 1 base, with 8 bases sitting between them. Germline V CDR1 and CDR2: SGHVS, FQNEAQ. CDR3 sequence (DNA): TGTGCCAGCAGCAGATCTCAGAACACTGAAGCTTTCTTT. This codes for CASSRSQNTEAFF.

The V call is TRBV2, the J call TRBJ1-1; weak D call: TRBD1 (6 bases). Per germline, CDR1 SNHLY and CDR2 FYNNEI. The length of the CDR3 is 17 residues. V lost 1 base and J 5 bases, leaving 20 bases between the germline ends. The CDR3 protein is CASSEGEPTGSGTEAFF. The CDR3 DNA sequence: TGTGCCAGCAGTGAAGGGGAACCCACAGGGTCGGGTACTGAAGCTTTCTTT.

The table lists this clonotype with many counts. The J gene is TRBJ1-1, the V gene TRBV7-9; no clear D gene. V dropped 2 bases and J dropped 5 bases, with 3 bases sitting between them. CDR3 length equals 11 residues. Germline V gene data show CDR1 as SEHNR and CDR2 as FQNEAQ (reference sequence). The CDR3 bases are TGTGCCAGCAGCTTAAAAACTGAAGCTTTCTTT. Amino acids: CASSLKTEAFF. The whole variable domain, remainder taken from reference TRBV7-9 and TRBJ1-1, is DTGVSQNPRHKITKRGQNVTFRCDPISEHNRLYWYRQTLGQGPEFLTYFQNEAQLEKSRLLSDRFSAERPKGSFSTLEIQRTEQGDSAMYLCASSLKTEAFFGQGTRLTVV.

This clonotype was counted a few times. The chain combines TRBV5-5 with TRBJ2-1; D uncertain. The CDR3 extends over 12 amino acids. V gave up 3 bases and J gave up 7 bases, with 8 bases separating them. Germline V gene lookup returns CDR1 SGHKS and CDR2 YYEKEE (reference sequence). Here the CDR3 reads CASSSERNEQFF. Written as DNA, the CDR3 is TGTGCCAGCAGCTCAGAGAGGAATGAGCAGTTCTTC.

The chain links TRBV7-9 to TRBJ2-1; 14 positions match TRBD2. V lost 3 bases, J lost 0 bases, and 13 bases stayed unmatched. The germline gives CDR1 SEHNR, CDR2 FQNEAQ (reference sequence). This CDR3 spans 21 amino acids. CDR3 coding DNA: TGTGCCAGCAGCTTGGGGGGGACTAGCGGGAGTTCTCTCAGCTCCTACAATGAGCAGTTCTTC. This gives the protein CASSLGGTSGSSLSSYNEQFF.

This clonotype occurred a few times. J is TRBJ2-5 and V is TRBV5-1; TRBD2 matches 10 bases. Germline-derived CDR1 and CDR2 are SGHRS and YFSETQ. The CDR3 spans 17 residues. J gave up 5 bases and V 3 bases, and 13 bases lay outside the gene matches. The CDR3 DNA is TGCGCCAGCAGCTCGGGGACTAGCGTAACCAAGAGGGAGACCCAGTACTTC. Residues: CASSSGTSVTKRETQYF.

The gene calls are TRBV7-9 and TRBJ2-3; TRBD1 aligns across 7 bases. CDR3 length: 14 residues. Trimming at V came to 2 bases and at J to 4 bases, leaving 3 bases not matched to a gene. Per the germline V gene, CDR1 is SEHNR and CDR2 is FQNEAQ (reference sequence). CDR3 region: CASSLQQGADTQYF. CDR3 bases: TGTGCCAGCAGCTTACAGCAGGGGGCAGATACGCAGTATTTT.

The chain couples TRBV2 to TRBJ2-1; 14 nucleotides align to TRBD2. Germline CDR1 and CDR2: SNHLY and FYNNEI. With 5 bases clipped from V and 13 bases from J, the junction kept 4 bases outside the gene matches. The CDR3 loop spans 13 amino acids. The CDR3 protein is CASSLGLAGVQFF. The CDR3 DNA follows: TGTGCCAGCAGTCTGGGACTAGCGGGAGTCCAGTTCTTC.

This sequence joins TRBV12-3 or TRBV12-4 and TRBJ1-4; D not resolved. CDR3 length: 14 residues. Trimming took 5 bases from V and 8 from J, leaving 15 bases between them. The CDR3 coding sequence is TGTGCCAGCAGTCTTTTACGACTATCGGAAAAACTGTTTTTT. This encodes CASSLLRLSEKLFF.

Many counts were recorded for this clonotype. The CDR3: CASSPGTDIYQETQYF. The CDR3 nucleotides read TGTGCCAGCAGCCCCGGGACAGACATCTACCAAGAGACCCAGTACTTC. The V gene is TRBV6-5, the J gene TRBJ2-5, with 7 nucleotides matching TRBD1. There are 16 residues in the CDR3. With V trimmed by 6 bases and J by 0 bases, 10 bases remained unmatched. Germline-derived CDR1 and CDR2 are MNHEY and SVGAGI.

The J gene is TRBJ2-7, the V gene TRBV7-3; D is unresolved. From germline, CDR1 is SGHTA and CDR2 FQGTGA. There are 13 residues in the CDR3. The V end lost 5 bases, the J end lost 5 bases, and 13 bases lay between the germline ends. CDR3 sequence reads: CASSLGQVDEQYF. The CDR3, as DNA: TGTGCCAGCAGCCTCGGGCAGGTCGACGAGCAGTACTTC.

For the CDR3, the DNA is TGTGCCAGCAGTTTGGGGACAACCGAAGAGACCCAGTACTTC. Its translation: CASSLGTTEETQYF. The rearrangement joins TRBV12-3 or TRBV12-4 to TRBJ2-5; tentatively, D is TRBD1 (6 bases). The V end lost 3 bases, the J end lost 3 bases, and 11 bases lay between the germline ends. This CDR3 region has 14 residues.